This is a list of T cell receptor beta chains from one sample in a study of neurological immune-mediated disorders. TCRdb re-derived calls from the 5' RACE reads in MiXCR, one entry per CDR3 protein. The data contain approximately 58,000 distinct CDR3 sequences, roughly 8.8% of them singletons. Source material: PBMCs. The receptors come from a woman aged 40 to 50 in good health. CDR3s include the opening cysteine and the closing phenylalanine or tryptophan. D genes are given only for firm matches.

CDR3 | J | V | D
CASSSNRENTEAFF | TRBJ1-1 | TRBV6-2/TRBV6-3 | -
CASSYQGALGAYEQYF | TRBJ2-7 | TRBV5-1 | TRBD1
CASNRGGDRNYASTDTQYF | TRBJ2-3 | TRBV7-2 | -
CASSARVGPYNEQFF | TRBJ2-1 | TRBV9 | -
CASSTPGQGNEQFF | TRBJ2-1 | TRBV5-5 | TRBD1
CATSDIAGAEQYF | TRBJ2-7 | TRBV24-1 | -
CASSFYRANILTF | TRBJ2-6 | TRBV7-2 | -
CASSGRVGGGNTEAFF | TRBJ1-1 | TRBV5-5 | -
CATSRDGQRNEKLFF | TRBJ1-4 | TRBV15 | -
CSASGGNTEAFF | TRBJ1-1 | TRBV20-1 | -
CASSLYGQGAGMNTEAFF | TRBJ1-1 | TRBV5-1 | TRBD1
CSVLTGEGGQPQHF | TRBJ1-5 | TRBV29-1 | TRBD1
CASRFAEGSTEAFF | TRBJ1-1 | TRBV5-1 | -
CASSQDGQGNYGYTF | TRBJ1-2 | TRBV4-2 | -
CGVRGSTTGELFF | TRBJ2-2 | TRBV6-2/TRBV6-3 | -
CAATRGVPTEAFF | TRBJ1-1 | TRBV12-3/TRBV12-4 | TRBD1
CASSISSGGAQETQYF | TRBJ2-5 | TRBV7-2 | TRBD2
CASRGEDEQETQYF | TRBJ2-5 | TRBV7-9 | -
CASSYGQQQFF | TRBJ2-1 | TRBV7-9 | -
CATSERDSARDEQFF | TRBJ2-1 | TRBV15 | TRBD1
CASSLAISGEQYF | TRBJ2-7 | TRBV7-2 | -
CSASVAGDGTNEKLFF | TRBJ1-4 | TRBV20-1 | -
CASSYKSIWTGGKNTEAFF | TRBJ1-1 | TRBV6-6 | TRBD1
CASSLAPTDTQYF | TRBJ2-3 | TRBV7-2 | -
CASSLGGLNTEAFF | TRBJ1-1 | TRBV5-1 | -
CSAYRSTPLAGYTGELFF | TRBJ2-2 | TRBV20-1 | TRBD2
CASSVVPVMNTGELFF | TRBJ2-2 | TRBV9 | -